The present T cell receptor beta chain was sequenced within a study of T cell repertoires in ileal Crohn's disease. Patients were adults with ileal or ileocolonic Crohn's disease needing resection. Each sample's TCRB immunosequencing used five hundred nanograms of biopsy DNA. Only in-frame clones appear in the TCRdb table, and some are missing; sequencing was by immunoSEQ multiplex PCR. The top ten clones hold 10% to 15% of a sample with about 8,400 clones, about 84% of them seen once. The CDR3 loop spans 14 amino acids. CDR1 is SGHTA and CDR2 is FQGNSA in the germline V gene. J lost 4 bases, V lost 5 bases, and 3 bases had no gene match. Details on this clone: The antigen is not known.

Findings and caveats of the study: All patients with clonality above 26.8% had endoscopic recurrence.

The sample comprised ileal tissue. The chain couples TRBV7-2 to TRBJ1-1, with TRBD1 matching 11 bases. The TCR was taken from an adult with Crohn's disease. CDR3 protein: CASSAGQGATEAFF. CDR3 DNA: TGTGCCAGCAGCGCCGGACAGGGGGCCACTGAAGCTTTCTTT.